The 29 T cell receptor beta chains below all came from one sample that was sequenced in a study of blood T cell repertoires in COVID-19. Libraries were prepared by immunoSEQ multiplex PCR; TCRdb keeps only in-frame clonotypes and omits some of them. The sample holds over 150,000 clones, roughly 82% seen once. The source material was PBMCs or T cells enriched from blood (not recorded which). The origin of the receptors is a man aged 35-49 years who had recovered from COVID-19.

The genes are TRBV5-1 and TRBJ2-7, with D tentatively TRBD1 (5 bases). Between the trimmed V and J ends, which lost 4 bases and 4 bases, there was a span of 15 bases. This CDR3 spans 14 amino acids. Germline V CDR1 and CDR2: SGHRS, YFSETQ. The chain's CDR3 is CASSLGPQGYEQYV. The CDR3 region has the DNA TGCGCCAGCAGCCTCGGACCCCAGGGATACGAGCAGTACGTC.

J is TRBJ1-2 and V is TRBV7-9, with TRBD1 matching 7 bases. The CDR3 is 12 residues long. The germline V gene has CDR1 SEHNR and CDR2 FQNEAQ (reference sequence). Germline trimming cut 5 bases from V and 5 bases from J; bases unmatched to any gene: 2. The CDR3 nucleotides are TGTGCCAGCAGCACAGGGGAGTATGGCTACACCTTC. Translated: CASSTGEYGYTF.

The V call is TRBV29-1, the J call TRBJ2-1; the D gene is possibly TRBD2 (6 bases). The CDR3 length is 14 residues. The germline CDR1 and CDR2 sequences are SQVTM and ANQGSEA. Trimming cost V 1 base and J 6 bases, with 13 bases left between them. CDR3 in DNA: TGCAGCGTTGAAGGTCTAGCGCGGCGCAATGAGCAGTTCTTC. Its translation is CSVEGLARRNEQFF.

The chain has TRBV18 and TRBJ1-1; no firm D call. Trimming took 8 bases from V and 1 from J, leaving 14 bases between them. The CDR3 runs to 14 residues. Germline loops: CDR1 KGHSH, CDR2 LQKENI. CDR3 residues: CASHPTVTNTEAFF. For the CDR3, the DNA is TGTGCCAGCCACCCAACAGTCACGAACACTGAAGCTTTCTTT.

V gene TRBV29-1 combines with J gene TRBJ1-4, with D possibly being TRBD1 (6 bases). The CDR3 covers 12 residues. Germline V gene lookup returns CDR1 SQVTM and CDR2 ANQGSEA. Trimming removed 7 bases from V and 1 base from J, with 7 bases in between. The CDR3 bases are TGCAGCGCAGGGGTAACTAATGAAAAACTGTTTTTT. It specifies CSAGVTNEKLFF.

This chain joins TRBV7-2 and TRBJ2-1; D not certain. Trimming cost V 5 bases and J 1 base, with 12 bases left between them. The length of the CDR3 is 15 residues. Germline CDR1 reads SGHTA; CDR2 reads FQGNSA. The CDR3 DNA is TGTGCCAGCAGCCCAACACGGGTTTCCTACAATGAGCAGTTCTTC. Residues: CASSPTRVSYNEQFF.

CDR3 DNA sequence: TGTGCCAGCTCAGACTCCGGGACAGGCAGCGGAAACACCATATATTTT. Translated, it gives CASSDSGTGSGNTIYF. This rearrangement joins TRBV18 to TRBJ1-3, with 8 bases aligning to TRBD1. Trimming cost V 5 bases and J 4 bases; bases outside gene matches: 10. The germline V gene encodes CDR1 KGHSH and CDR2 LQKENI. The CDR3 loop spans 16 amino acids.

The rearrangement joins TRBV29-1 to TRBJ2-1; a weak D match, TRBD1 (6 bases). Trimming shortened V by 4 bases and J by 2 bases, and 15 bases separated the two germline ends. The CDR3 is 15 amino acids. Germline loops: CDR1 SQVTM, CDR2 ANQGSEA. CDR3 sequence reads: CSVGGTPWPYNEQFF. The CDR3 nucleotides read TGCAGCGTTGGGGGGACACCTTGGCCCTACAATGAGCAGTTCTTC.

The V gene is TRBV9, the J gene TRBJ2-5, with a weak D call TRBD1 (5 bases). Germline CDR1 is SGDLS and CDR2 is YYNGEE. The V and J ends lost 5 bases and 5 bases respectively, with 19 bases between them. The CDR3 runs 15 residues. CDR3: CASSNQGPSGETQYF. CDR3 coding DNA: TGTGCCAGCAGTAATCAGGGTCCGAGTGGGGAGACCCAGTACTTC. Complete variable domain (other parts from reference TRBV9 and TRBJ2-5): DSGVTQTPKHLITATGQRVTLRCSPRSGDLSVYWYQQSLDQGLQFLIQYYNGEERAKGNILERFSAQQFPDLHSELNLSSLELGDSALYFCASSNQGPSGETQYFGPGTRLLVL.

A word on this clone: This specimen includes other DNA sequences encoding the same CDR3. The chain uses TRBV29-1 and TRBJ1-5; a weak D match, TRBD1 (5 bases). Trimming left V 4 bases short and J 2 bases short, with 9 bases between. The CDR3 has 13 residues. Per germline, CDR1 SQVTM and CDR2 ANQGSEA. CDR3 sequence (DNA): TGCAGCGTTGGGGGGGAAGGCAATCAGCCCCAGCATTTT. As protein: CSVGGEGNQPQHF.

The chain joins TRBV12-3 or TRBV12-4 to TRBJ1-1; tentatively, D is TRBD1 (5 bases). The CDR3 is 11 residues long. Trimming shortened V by 5 bases and J by 8 bases, and 9 bases separated the two germline ends. CDR3: CASSDDREAFF. CDR3 coding DNA: TGTGCCAGCAGTGATGACAGAGAAGCTTTCTTT.

The chain carries TRBV9 and TRBJ1-2, with D unclear. The V gene's germline CDR1 is SGDLS and CDR2 YYNGEE. Between the trimmed V and J ends, which lost 0 bases and 0 bases, there was a span of 12 bases. The CDR3 spans 16 residues. The DNA of the CDR3 is TGTGCCAGCAGCGTAGCCCCCGTCGGAGCTAACTATGGCTACACCTTC. Translated, it gives CASSVAPVGANYGYTF.

The chain links TRBV25-1 to TRBJ1-1; tentative D call: TRBD1 (5 bases). Germline CDR1 and CDR2: MGHDK and SYGVNS. The CDR3 totals 15 residues. V lost 3 bases, J lost 2 bases, and 13 bases lay in between. CDR3 protein: CASSEGGADNTEAFF. The CDR3 region has the DNA TGTGCCAGCAGTGAGGGAGGGGCGGACAACACTGAAGCTTTCTTT.

The V and J genes are TRBV9 and TRBJ2-1; possibly TRBD2 for D (5 bases). Germline V gene lookup returns CDR1 SGDLS and CDR2 YYNGEE. Trimming cost V 0 bases and J 5 bases, with 12 bases left between them. This CDR3 spans 15 amino acids. The CDR3 protein is CASSVGLAEHNEQFF. The CDR3 coding sequence is TGTGCCAGCAGCGTAGGGCTAGCCGAGCACAATGAGCAGTTCTTC.

This clone was seen at least ten times. V is TRBV7-3 and J is TRBJ2-7, with TRBD1 matching over 7 bases. The J segment lost 5 bases and the V segment lost 5 bases, leaving 6 bases of the junction unmatched. CDR3 length equals 13 residues. The germline CDR1 and CDR2 sequences are SGHTA and FQGTGA. The CDR3 loop reads CASSHGQANEQYF. As DNA, the CDR3 is TGTGCCAGCAGCCACGGACAGGCCAACGAGCAGTACTTC.

V usage is TRBV4-2 and J usage is TRBJ1-2, with D perhaps TRBD1 (5 bases). CDR1 is LGHNA and CDR2 is YNFKEQ in the germline V gene. The CDR3 loop spans 14 amino acids. The V end lost 1 base, the J end lost 4 bases, and 10 bases lay between the germline ends. The CDR3 coding sequence is TGTGCCAGCAGCCAAGGCAGGGCTTCCTATGGCTACACCTTC. As protein: CASSQGRASYGYTF.

For this clone: Distinct nucleotide sequences in the sample also encode this CDR3. This rearrangement joins TRBV7-2 to TRBJ2-7; perhaps TRBD1 as D (5 bases). Germline CDR1 reads SGHTA; CDR2 reads FQGNSA. The CDR3 loop spans 13 amino acids. V lost 1 base and J 2 bases, leaving 6 bases between the germline ends. CDR3 in amino acids: CASSLGRAYEQYF. The CDR3, as DNA: TGTGCCAGCAGCTTAGGCAGGGCCTACGAGCAGTACTTC.

The chain links TRBV10-3 to TRBJ1-1; D is undetermined. CDR1 ENHRY and CDR2 SYGVKD come from the germline V gene. The CDR3 covers 14 residues. The germline V and J ends were trimmed by 2 bases and 0 bases, with 7 bases remaining between them. The CDR3 DNA reads TGTGCCATCAGTGAGAGGCGGTTGAACACTGAAGCTTTCTTT. Its translation is CAISERRLNTEAFF.

This chain connects TRBV28 to TRBJ1-2, with 7 bases matching TRBD1. CDR1 MDHEN and CDR2 SYDVKM come from the germline V gene. The trim removed 4 bases at V and 4 bases at J, leaving 9 bases unmatched. The CDR3 consists of 15 residues. CDR3 sequence: CASSSSDRVFYGYTF. The DNA of the CDR3 is TGTGCCAGCAGTTCCTCCGACAGGGTCTTCTATGGCTACACCTTC.

This clone was observed a few times. The V call is TRBV10-3, the J call TRBJ1-1, with TRBD1 identical over 9 bases. The J segment lost 5 bases and the V segment lost 4 bases, leaving 8 bases of the junction unmatched. Germline loops: CDR1 ENHRY, CDR2 SYGVKD. The CDR3 is 15 residues long. The CDR3 DNA reads as TGTGCCATCAGTGGGGGACAGGGATATGTGACTGAAGCTTTCTTT. Residues: CAISGGQGYVTEAFF.

The gene calls are TRBV4-3 and TRBJ2-1; 7 nucleotides line up with TRBD2. Germline V gene data show CDR1 as LGHNA and CDR2 as YSLEER. V was clipped by 5 bases and J by 2 bases; unmatched bases: 9. The CDR3 consists of 16 residues. CDR3 residues: CASSSEWLAAYNEQFF. The CDR3 bases are TGCGCCAGCAGCTCAGAGTGGCTAGCGGCCTACAATGAGCAGTTCTTC.

V is TRBV5-4 and J is TRBJ1-1; no definite D call. Trimming left V 4 bases short and J 6 bases short, with 13 bases between. CDR1 SGHNT and CDR2 YYREEE come from the germline V gene (reference sequence). The CDR3 sequence is 13 residues long. The CDR3 nucleotides are TGTGCCAGCAGCGCCATCCCCGGAGCTGAAGCTTTCTTT. Protein sequence: CASSAIPGAEAFF. The complete variable domain, with remaining parts taken from reference TRBV5-4 and TRBJ1-1, reads ETGVTQSPTHLIKTRGQQVTLRCSSQSGHNTVSWYQQALGQGPQFIFQYYREEENGRGNFPPRFSGLQFPNYSSELNVNALELDDSALYLCASSAIPGAEAFFGQGTRLTVV.

A few counts support this clone. J is TRBJ2-3 and V is TRBV7-2, with 9 bases that match TRBD1. This CDR3 is 15 amino acids long. V was clipped by 2 bases and J by 3 bases; unmatched bases: 3. Looked up from germline, CDR1 is SGHTA and CDR2 is FQGNSA. CDR3 DNA sequence: TGTGCCAGCAGCTTATGGGACAGGGTGACAGATACGCAGTATTTT. It encodes CASSLWDRVTDTQYF.

J is TRBJ2-7 and V is TRBV11-1; 8 nucleotides agree with TRBD1. V lost 5 bases, J lost 2 bases, and 5 bases stayed unmatched. CDR3 length: 14 residues. The germline V gene encodes CDR1 SGHAT and CDR2 FQDESV (reference sequence). CDR3 sequence: CASSRDRQTYEQYV. Written as DNA, the CDR3 is TGTGCCAGCAGCAGGGACAGGCAAACCTACGAGCAGTACGTC.

This chain joins TRBV4-2 and TRBJ1-6, with TRBD1 matching 7 bases. V lost 5 bases, J lost 7 bases, and 8 bases stayed unmatched. Germline values: CDR1 LGHNA, CDR2 YNFKEQ. This CDR3 has 15 amino acids. The CDR3 DNA is TGTGCCAGCAGCGTAGCGGGACAGCAAAATTCACCCCTCCACTTT. Its protein is CASSVAGQQNSPLHF.

The V and J genes are TRBV27 and TRBJ2-7, with 11 positions matching TRBD2. The CDR3 runs 18 residues. Germline-derived CDR1 and CDR2 are MNHEY and SMNVEV (reference sequence). Trimming cost V 6 bases and J 1 base; bases outside gene matches: 14. CDR3 DNA: TGTGCCAGCAGCTGTGGGCTACCGGGACTAGCGGAATCCTACGAGCAGTACGTC. It is translated as CASSCGLPGLAESYEQYV.

The chain has TRBV9 and TRBJ2-1; the D gene is possibly TRBD2 (6 bases). The CDR3 loop spans 14 amino acids. CDR1 and CDR2 (germline): SGDLS, YYNGEE. V lost 3 bases to trimming and J lost 7 bases, with 14 bases between them. This CDR3 is CASSGTMGVNEQFF. CDR3 nucleotides: TGTGCCAGCAGCGGGACTATGGGTGTGAATGAGCAGTTCTTC.

The chain links TRBV3-1 (or the pseudogene TRBV3-2) to TRBJ2-5; 8 nucleotides match TRBD2. The CDR3 runs 13 residues. The junction had 3 bases not matched to a gene; V was cut back by 8 bases and J by 1 base. Germline V CDR1 and CDR2: LGHDT, YNNKEL (reference sequence). CDR3 loop: CASRTSGQETQYF. The CDR3 DNA reads as TGTGCCAGCCGCACTAGCGGCCAAGAGACCCAGTACTTC.

The chain employs TRBV2 and TRBJ2-7; 8 positions match TRBD1. The CDR3 contains 17 residues. Germline CDR1 is SNHLY and CDR2 is FYNNEI. V shed 6 bases, J shed 7 bases, and the junction held 20 bases outside the gene matches. The CDR3, as DNA: TGTGCCAGCAGCGGGCAGCAGGGGGCGCGATCCTTTGGGGAGCAGTACTTC. Translation: CASSGQQGARSFGEQYF.